Sequencing of this T cell receptor beta chain was carried out in a study of radiation and T cells in renal cell carcinoma. Study-wide context: Nephrectomy followed 15 Gy stereotactic body radiation by 4 weeks.

Findings and limits, study-wide: In blood, top tumor clones expanded by 2 weeks, shrinking by 4.

The time point is: baseline pretreatment blood. Indicated treatment: 15 Gy SBRT to primary tumor, nephrectomy 4 weeks later. Blood was sampled at baseline, 2 weeks and 4 weeks after SBRT. Note on this clone: As yet, its antigen is unknown.

The CDR3 spans 15 residues. The germline V gene has CDR1 SGHRS and CDR2 YFSETQ. Trimming shortened V by 0 bases and J by 0 bases, and 7 bases separated the two germline ends. Using immunoSEQ multiplex PCR, the repertoire was profiled, and TCRdb retains in-frame clones only, with some absent. The table has about 160,000 clones, about 87% seen once. The TCR originated in a woman in her 70s with renal cell carcinoma. J is TRBJ1-3 and V is TRBV5-1; D ambiguous. Sample: blood, taken from a patient whose treatment included radiotherapy and nephrectomy. Here the CDR3 reads CASSLGGNSGNTIYF. CDR3 nucleotides: TGCGCCAGCAGCTTGGGTGGCAACTCTGGAAACACCATATATTTT.